These 22 T cell receptor beta chains share one sample of origin, sequenced in a study of blood T cell repertoires in COVID-19. The table came from immunoSEQ multiplex PCR; TCRdb's copy has only in-frame clones and leaves some out. The table lists about 170,000 clones, 88% of them singletons. Sequenced input: peripheral blood. The origin of the receptors is a middle-aged man who had recovered from COVID-19.

The genes are TRBV24-1 and TRBJ1-2; D gene unclear. Germline V gene sequence: CDR1 KGHDR, CDR2 SFDVKD. Deletions cut 6 bases from V and 8 bases from J, with 21 bases between. This CDR3 is built from 15 residues. CDR3 in DNA: TGTGCCACCAGTTCCACGGTGAAGGCCCTACAGGGCTACACCTTC. It translates to CATSSTVKALQGYTF.

The V and J genes are TRBV5-6 and TRBJ2-7, with TRBD2 identical over 9 bases. V shed 4 bases and J 5 bases; nucleotides not matched to a gene: 10. In germline, CDR1 is SGHDT, CDR2 YYEEEE. CDR3 size: 15 residues. CDR3 sequence reads: CASSPQLGGGDEQYF. The CDR3 DNA reads as TGTGCCAGCAGCCCCCAGTTAGGCGGGGGGGACGAGCAGTACTTC. The variable domain in full, with the rest retrieved from reference TRBV5-6 and TRBJ2-7, is DAGVTQSPTHLIKTRGQQVTLRCSPKSGHDTVSWYQQALGQGPQFIFQYYEEEERQRGNFPDRFSGHQFPNYSSELNVNALLLGDSALYLCASSPQLGGGDEQYFGPGTRLTVT.

The CDR3 DNA sequence: TGTGCCAGTAGTATAAACACAGGCTATGGCTACACCTTC. Its translation is CASSINTGYGYTF. The J gene is TRBJ1-2, the V gene TRBV19; D is possibly TRBD1 (5 bases). Germline V lookup: CDR1 LNHDA, CDR2 SQIVND (reference sequence). This CDR3 contains 13 residues. Trimming took 2 bases from V and 4 from J, leaving 8 bases between them. Using reference TRBV19 and TRBJ1-2 for the parts outside the CDR3, the full variable domain is DGGITQSPKYLFRKEGQNVTLSCEQNLNHDAMYWYRQDPGQGLRLIYYSQIVNDFQKGDIAEGYSVSREKKESFPLTVTSAQKNPTAFYLCASSINTGYGYTFGSGTRLTVV.

The rearrangement uses TRBV7-2 and TRBJ2-5; 9 bases align to TRBD2. CDR3 length equals 16 residues. Germline values: CDR1 SGHTA, CDR2 FQGNSA. After removal of 4 bases from V and 5 bases from J, the junction contained 11 bases not matched to a gene. The CDR3 DNA follows: TGTGCCAGCAGCTATCGGCGGGAGGGCCGGGGGGAGACCCAGTACTTC. It is translated as CASSYRREGRGETQYF.

The chain is built from TRBV28 and TRBJ1-2; TRBD1 matches 9 bases. Germline V lookup: CDR1 MDHEN, CDR2 SYDVKM. J was trimmed by 8 bases and V by 2 bases; bases with no gene match: 9. This CDR3 region has 15 residues. CDR3 sequence: CASSLMVTGGRGYTF. In nucleotides, the CDR3 is TGTGCCAGCAGTTTAATGGTGACAGGGGGTAGAGGCTACACCTTC.

The DNA for the CDR3 is TGTGCAAGTCGCTTATGGGCCGGGAAAAAAGAGACCCAGTACTTC. Amino acids: CASRLWAGKKETQYF. The chain joins TRBV12-2 to TRBJ2-5; the listed D gene, TRBD2, was not tested against the DNA. TRBV12-2 is tagged as a pseudogene. There are 15 residues in the CDR3.

V is TRBV20-1 and J is TRBJ2-7, with D unclear. Trimming removed 3 bases from V and 5 bases from J, with 11 bases in between. Germline V gene sequence: CDR1 DFQATT, CDR2 SNEGSKA (reference sequence). This CDR3 has 12 residues. Here the CDR3 DNA reads TGCAGTGCTAGTACCGGGTATCACGAGCAGTACTTC. As protein: CSASTGYHEQYF.

This clone was seen once. The V gene is TRBV14, the J gene TRBJ1-1, with TRBD1 as a possible D gene (5 bases). Germline V gene sequence: CDR1 SGHDN, CDR2 FVKESK. The germline V and J ends were trimmed by 0 bases and 10 bases, with 12 bases remaining between them. CDR3 size: 13 residues. CDR3 sequence reads: CASSQDRRVGAFF. The CDR3 nucleotides are TGTGCCAGCAGCCAAGATCGCAGGGTTGGAGCTTTCTTT.

This clone was recorded only once. J is TRBJ2-1 and V is TRBV7-9; TRBD2 agrees at 7 bases. Germline CDR1 is SEHNR and CDR2 is FQNEAQ (reference sequence). With V trimmed by 4 bases and J by 4 bases, 13 bases remained unmatched. The CDR3 loop spans 17 amino acids. CDR3 region: CASSSSRAGERYNEQFF. CDR3 coding DNA: TGTGCCAGCAGCTCCTCTAGGGCGGGAGAACGGTACAATGAGCAGTTCTTC.

The chain employs TRBV27 and TRBJ1-5, with D tentatively TRBD1 (5 bases). This CDR3 is 14 amino acids long. The germline V gene encodes CDR1 MNHEY and CDR2 SMNVEV (reference sequence). The germline V and J ends were trimmed by 5 bases and 4 bases, with 12 bases remaining between them. Here the CDR3 DNA reads TGTGCCAGCAGTCCTCGACAGAATAATCAGCCCCAGCATTTT. Translation gives CASSPRQNNQPQHF.

This clone was counted once. The chain carries TRBV28 and TRBJ2-2, with a weak D call TRBD2 (6 bases). Deletions cut 4 bases from V and 5 bases from J, with 14 bases between. CDR1 and CDR2 from the germline V gene are MDHEN and SYDVKM. CDR3 size: 15 residues. The CDR3: CASSWGDRGTGELFF. CDR3 DNA: TGTGCCAGCAGTTGGGGAGACCGGGGGACCGGGGAGCTGTTTTTT.

The chain recombines TRBV7-8 with TRBJ2-1, with TRBD2 matching 8 bases. Trimming at V came to 2 bases and at J to 5 bases, leaving 8 bases not matched to a gene. Germline V gene lookup returns CDR1 SGHVS and CDR2 FQNEAQ. This CDR3 is built from 16 residues. The CDR3 spells CASSLRRGGRHNEQFF. The CDR3, as DNA: TGTGCCAGCAGCTTACGACGGGGGGGCCGCCACAATGAGCAGTTCTTC. The entire variable domain, with the rest obtained from reference TRBV7-8 and TRBJ2-1, is as follows: GAGVSQSPRYKVAKRGQDVALRCDPISGHVSLFWYQQALGQGPEFLTYFQNEAQLDKSGLPSDRFFAERPEGSVSTLKIQRTQQEDSAVYLCASSLRRGGRHNEQFFGPGTRLTVL.

The chain combines TRBV7-9 with TRBJ1-3; D remains unclear. This CDR3 has 13 residues. CDR1 and CDR2 from the germline V gene are SEHNR and FQNEAQ (reference sequence). V was cut by 7 bases and J by 0 bases, with 7 bases left in between. This CDR3 reads CASIGNSGNTIYF. For the CDR3, the DNA is TGTGCCAGCATCGGTAACTCTGGAAACACCATATATTTT.

The chain couples TRBV7-3 to TRBJ2-6, with D tentatively TRBD2 (6 bases). From germline, CDR1 is SGHTA and CDR2 FQGTGA. CDR3 length: 17 residues. V lost 5 bases to trimming and J lost 4 bases, with 18 bases between them. The CDR3 DNA reads TGTGCCAGCAGCATTTCGGGACTCCCCTACGGGGCCAACGTCCTGACTTTC. Translating gives CASSISGLPYGANVLTF.

The chain has TRBV19 and TRBJ2-7, with 8 positions matching TRBD1. The CDR3 totals 15 residues. Germline trimming cut 4 bases from V and 0 bases from J; bases unmatched to any gene: 5. The germline V gene encodes CDR1 LNHDA and CDR2 SQIVND (reference sequence). The CDR3 spells CASSRTGGSSYEQYF. The CDR3 bases are TGTGCCAGTAGTAGAACAGGGGGGAGCTCCTACGAGCAGTACTTC.

The chain combines TRBV6-2 or TRBV6-3 with TRBJ2-5; 7 nucleotides align to TRBD2. This CDR3 spans 14 amino acids. Germline CDR1 MNHEY, CDR2 SVGEGT. Losses at the gene ends were 2 bases for V and 6 bases for J; bases not matched to a gene: 6. CDR3 nucleotide sequence: TGTGCCAGCAGTTACCCGGGAGGCCAGAAGACCCAGTACTTC. This codes for CASSYPGGQKTQYF.

The CDR3 DNA is TGTGCCAGCATCTTCGGGACTCCGAGCACCGGGGAGCTGTTTTTT. It yields the protein CASIFGTPSTGELFF. The rearrangement links TRBV6-5 to TRBJ2-2; D possibly corresponds to TRBD2 (6 bases). This CDR3 has 15 residues. CDR1 MNHEY and CDR2 SVGAGI come from the germline V gene. V shed 7 bases and J shed 4 bases, with 16 bases lying between them.

The rearrangement uses TRBV7-9 and TRBJ2-5, with D perhaps matching TRBD2 (6 bases). The V end was cut by 4 bases, the J end by 5 bases, with 17 bases between. This CDR3 has 15 amino acids. Germline CDR1 and CDR2: SEHNR and FQNEAQ (reference sequence). The DNA for the CDR3 is TGTGCCAGCAGCTCCCCGGGACTCTTGGGGGAGACCCAGTACTTC. This sequence encodes CASSSPGLLGETQYF.

The J gene is TRBJ2-5, the V gene TRBV12-5; D not resolved. Looked up from germline, CDR1 is LGHNT and CDR2 is FRNRAP. The CDR3 runs to 13 residues. The V gene lost 7 bases and the J gene lost 7 bases, with 16 bases spanning the gap. CDR3 region: CASAPDLSGTQYF. In DNA, the CDR3 is TGTGCTAGTGCCCCTGACTTATCGGGGACCCAGTACTTC.

The rearrangement joins TRBV11-1 to TRBJ1-1; 10 bases are a match to TRBD1. The CDR3 has 14 residues. V lost 8 bases and J lost 8; bases outside the gene matches: 11. In germline, CDR1 is SGHAT, CDR2 FQDESV (reference sequence). CDR3 in DNA: TGTGCCAGCCGACCTGACAGGGGGCCACGGGAAGCTTTCTTT. The encoded protein is CASRPDRGPREAFF. Filled out from reference TRBV11-1 and TRBJ1-1, the complete variable domain reads EAEVAQSPRYKITEKSQAVAFWCDPISGHATLYWYRQILGQGPELLVQFQDESVVDDSQLPKDRFSAERLKGVDSTLKIQPAELGDSAMYLCASRPDRGPREAFFGQGTRLTVV.

This chain uses TRBV27 with TRBJ2-7; 10 nucleotides agree with TRBD2. This CDR3 is built from 16 residues. Germline V gives CDR1 MNHEY, CDR2 SMNVEV (reference sequence). V lost 6 bases, J lost 4 bases, and 12 bases stayed unmatched. CDR3 DNA: TGTGCCAGCAGCCGCATTGGGCTAGCGGGAGATTACGAGCAGTACTTC. This codes for CASSRIGLAGDYEQYF.

The rearrangement links TRBV5-1 to TRBJ2-5; a weak D match, TRBD1 (5 bases). This CDR3 has 16 residues. Germline loops: CDR1 SGHRS, CDR2 YFSETQ. Trimming took off 4 bases at V and 2 bases at J, with 18 bases between the two ends. The CDR3 nucleotides are TGCGCCAGCAGCCCGCAGCCAGGGTTGGGGCAAGAGACCCAGTACTTC. It translates to CASSPQPGLGQETQYF.